This TCR beta chain was found in a study of blood T cell repertoires in COVID-19. Study information: There were acute and convalescent COVID-19 samples, and they came from the United States, Italy and Spain. Sample material is recorded as cDNA or gDNA derived from T cells, B-cell-depleted T cells, or PBMCs.

The CDR3 is 14 residues long. Germline V gene lookup returns CDR1 LGHNA and CDR2 YSLEER. Trimming cost V 3 bases and J 2 bases, with 10 bases left between them. Assay: immunoSEQ multiplex PCR; the TCRdb copy retains only in-frame clones and omits some. The table lists 250,000 or so clones, about 89% of them singletons. Sequencing was done on a sample of peripheral blood. The receptor was derived from a woman between 40 and 50 years old who had recovered from COVID-19. The chain links TRBV4-3 to TRBJ2-5; perhaps TRBD2 as D (5 bases). The CDR3 sequence: CASSQNRGQETQYF. The CDR3 DNA is TGCGCCAGCAGCCAGAACCGGGGTCAAGAGACCCAGTACTTC.